Sequencing of this T cell receptor beta chain was carried out in a study of blood T cell repertoires in COVID-19. On the study more broadly: The samples span acute and convalescent COVID-19 from the United States, Italy and Spain. The analysed material was cDNA or gDNA that came from T cells, B-cell-depleted T cells, or PBMCs.

Original processing notes: Amplification with reference gene primers provided the estimates of nucleated cell counts. The protocol was immunoSEQ multiplex PCR, while the TCRdb copy is restricted to in-frame clones and leaves out a portion. The DNA was the basis for D and trimming; V, J and clone size are from that table. The sample yields under 200,000 clones, 80% to 90% seen once. To note about this clone: A read error may account for a junction end that differs from germline.

The germline gives CDR1 LGHDT, CDR2 YNNKEL (reference sequence). CDR3 length: 12 amino acids. This chain links TRBV3-1 (or the pseudogene TRBV3-2) with TRBJ1-5, with 8 nucleotides matching TRBD1. Sequenced sample: peripheral blood. This TCR came from a man in his sixties with acute or convalescent COVID-19. Here the CDR3 DNA reads TGTGCCAGCAGCCAGGGCGGACAGGGCCTTTGGTTT. Translation gives CASSQGGQGLWF.